The source of this TCR beta chain is a study of control samples from healthy donors and cancer patients. The CDR3 is 16 residues long. The V gene's germline CDR1 is SNHLY and CDR2 FYNNEI. V was pared by 7 bases and J by 3 bases, with 19 bases between. TCRdb's copy holds only in-frame clones and misses some; the assay was immunoSEQ multiplex PCR. The table lists approximately 170,000 clones, around 88% of them singletons, with approximately 4.9% in the top ten. This clone was detected only a few times. The TCR originated in a woman in her twenties or thirties in good health. Sequenced: blood. The V gene is TRBV2, the J gene TRBJ1-5; no clear D gene. CDR3 region: CASKKGSGVPNQPQHF. The CDR3, as DNA: TGTGCCAGCAAAAAAGGCAGCGGGGTGCCCAATCAGCCCCAGCATTTT. Variable domain in full (rest from reference TRBV2 and TRBJ1-5): EPEVTQTPSHQVTQMGQEVILRCVPISNHLYFYWYRQILGQKVEFLVSFYNNEISEKSEIFDDQFSVERPDGSNFTLKIRSTKLEDSAMYFCASKKGSGVPNQPQHFGDGTRLSIL.